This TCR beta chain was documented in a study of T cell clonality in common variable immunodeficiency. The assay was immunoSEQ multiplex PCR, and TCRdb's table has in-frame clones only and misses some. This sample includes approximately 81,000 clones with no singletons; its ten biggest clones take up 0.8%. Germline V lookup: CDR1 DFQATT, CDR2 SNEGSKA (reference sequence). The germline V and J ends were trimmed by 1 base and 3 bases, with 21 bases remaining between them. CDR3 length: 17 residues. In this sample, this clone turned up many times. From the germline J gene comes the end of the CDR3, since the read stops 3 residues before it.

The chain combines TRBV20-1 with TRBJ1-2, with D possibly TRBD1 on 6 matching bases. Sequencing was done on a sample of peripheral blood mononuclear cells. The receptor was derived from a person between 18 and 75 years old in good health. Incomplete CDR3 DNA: TGCAGTGCTAGAGTCAGGGGCGAATACTCTAAAGACTATGGC. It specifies CSARVRGEYSKDYG. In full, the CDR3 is CSARVRGEYSKDYGYTF.